The 20 T cell receptor beta chains below all came from one sample that was sequenced in a study of human T cells and chemical hapten exposure. Indicated time point: pre-sensitization, week 0. Treatment reported: therapeutic diphenylcyclopropenone sensitization with weekly scalp DPC. TCRdb reprocessed the RACE reads with MiXCR, giving one entry per CDR3 protein. This table holds tens of thousands of distinct CDR3 sequences, 14% found once. The sequenced sample was whole blood, obtained in connection with sensitization to the hapten diphenylcyclopropenone (DPC). The receptor source for this set is a woman in her 50s with alopecia areata. Some clones in this sample may be carry-over from other donors' samples.

This clonotype was seen many times. The chain is built from TRBV20-1 and TRBJ2-1, with TRBD2 matching 10 bases. Per germline, CDR1 DFQATT and CDR2 SNEGSKA (reference sequence). The CDR3 is 15 amino acids. Trimming cost V 4 bases and J 6 bases; bases outside gene matches: 9. The chain's CDR3 is CSATRGLAVPNEQFF. CDR3 DNA sequence: TGCAGTGCTACTAGAGGACTAGCGGTCCCCAATGAGCAGTTCTTC.

The chain is built from TRBV25-1 and TRBJ2-5; either TRBD1 or TRBD2 may supply D (5 bases each). V gave up 0 bases and J gave up 1 base, with 9 bases separating them. Germline lookup yields CDR1 MGHDK and CDR2 SYGVNS. The CDR3 has 15 amino acids. The CDR3 nucleotides read TGTGCCAGCAGTGAATATGGGACGGCCCAAGAGACCCAGTACTTC. Its protein product is CASSEYGTAQETQYF.

The CDR3 DNA reads as TGTGCCAGCAGCCAAGATCGGGGGCGGCATACGCAGTATTTT. Protein: CASSQDRGRHTQYF. The genes are TRBV14 and TRBJ2-3; D could derive from TRBD1 or TRBD2 (6 bases each). The V gene's germline CDR1 is SGHDN and CDR2 FVKESK. The V and J ends lost 0 bases and 7 bases respectively, with 11 bases between them. CDR3 size: 14 residues.

V usage is TRBV28 and J usage is TRBJ1-2; D not resolved. V lost 8 bases and J 8 bases, leaving 12 bases between the germline ends. This CDR3 is built from 11 residues. Germline loops: CDR1 MDHEN, CDR2 SYDVKM. The CDR3 is CASYAIGGYTF. The CDR3 DNA reads as TGTGCCAGCTATGCTATCGGGGGCTACACCTTC.

The chain employs TRBV7-9 and TRBJ2-1, with TRBD2 as a possible D gene (5 bases). The CDR3 loop spans 15 amino acids. Germline loops: CDR1 SEHNR, CDR2 FQNEAQ (reference sequence). V was shortened by 6 bases and J by 0 bases, with 12 bases between the two germline ends. The CDR3 DNA reads as TGTGCCAGCAGTAGTCCGGGATACTCCTACAATGAGCAGTTCTTC. Translated, it gives CASSSPGYSYNEQFF. The variable domain in full, with the rest retrieved from reference TRBV7-9 and TRBJ2-1, is DTGVSQNPRHKITKRGQNVTFRCDPISEHNRLYWYRQTLGQGPEFLTYFQNEAQLEKSRLLSDRFSAERPKGSFSTLEIQRTEQGDSAMYLCASSSPGYSYNEQFFGPGTRLTVL.

This clonotype turned up a few times. CDR3 amino acids: CASSQERSVRGLYNSPLHF. The CDR3 DNA is TGCGCCAGCAGCCAAGAGCGATCGGTGCGGGGACTCTATAATTCACCCCTCCACTTT. V gene TRBV4-3 combines with J gene TRBJ1-6; TRBD1 is a possible D gene (5 bases). Germline V gene lookup returns CDR1 LGHNA and CDR2 YSLEER. Deletions cut 0 bases from V and 3 bases from J, with 18 bases between. The CDR3 is 19 amino acids.

J is TRBJ2-7 and V is TRBV5-6; D is unclear. The CDR3 runs 17 residues. Germline CDR1 SGHDT, CDR2 YYEEEE. Trimming stripped 4 bases from V and 0 bases from J, with 20 bases between. The CDR3, as DNA: TGTGCCAGCAGCGTGGATGGGCGTGGCACAGCCTCCTACGAGCAGTACTTC. This gives the protein CASSVDGRGTASYEQYF.

This clonotype was detected many times. The chain employs TRBV5-1 and TRBJ1-1, with D unclear. CDR1 and CDR2 (germline): SGHRS, YFSETQ. V lost 4 bases and J lost 3, with 13 bases in between. The CDR3 loop spans 14 amino acids. CDR3 residues: CASSPQDLDTEAFF. CDR3 sequence (DNA): TGCGCCAGCAGCCCCCAGGACTTGGACACTGAAGCTTTCTTT.

This clonotype appeared many times. The V call is TRBV7-8, the J call TRBJ1-5; D is unresolved. Germline loops: CDR1 SGHVS, CDR2 FQNEAQ. The CDR3 has 15 amino acids. Trimming removed 3 bases from V and 2 bases from J, with 11 bases in between. CDR3 sequence (DNA): TGTGCCAGCAGCTTCAACCTCGGGGGCAATCAGCCCCAGCATTTT. This translates into CASSFNLGGNQPQHF.

The J gene is TRBJ2-5, the V gene TRBV5-4; no clear D gene. Germline-derived CDR1 and CDR2 are SGHNT and YYREEE (reference sequence). Trimming took 0 bases from V and 3 from J, leaving 12 bases between them. The CDR3 has 15 residues. This CDR3 reads CASSLAFRQEETQYF. DNA of the CDR3: TGTGCCAGCAGCTTGGCCTTTCGGCAGGAAGAGACCCAGTACTTC.

V gene TRBV20-1 combines with J gene TRBJ2-1, with 8 bases aligning to TRBD1. The CDR3 runs to 14 residues. Per germline, CDR1 DFQATT and CDR2 SNEGSKA (reference sequence). With 6 bases clipped from V and 7 bases from J, the junction kept 11 bases outside the gene matches. The DNA of the CDR3 is TGCAGTGCCATCGTGCGACAGGGGTGGAATGAGCAGTTCTTC. Encoded protein: CSAIVRQGWNEQFF.

The chain combines TRBV20-1 with TRBJ2-7; weak D call: TRBD2 (5 bases). The CDR3 has 15 amino acids. Germline values: CDR1 DFQATT, CDR2 SNEGSKA (reference sequence). V gave up 0 bases and J gave up 0 bases, with 12 bases separating them. For the CDR3, the DNA is TGCAGTGCTAGAGATCGACGGGGTTCCTCCTACGAGCAGTACTTC. Its translation is CSARDRRGSSYEQYF.

This clonotype showed up many times. The V call is TRBV20-1, the J call TRBJ1-1; unclear D gene. CDR3 length: 13 residues. The V gene lost 6 bases and the J gene lost 0 bases, with 11 bases spanning the gap. The germline V gene encodes CDR1 DFQATT and CDR2 SNEGSKA (reference sequence). This chain's CDR3 is CSARRYVNTEAFF. The CDR3 DNA sequence: TGCAGTGCAAGAAGATATGTGAACACTGAAGCTTTCTTT.

A few counts support this clonotype. J is TRBJ2-1 and V is TRBV28; D is undetermined. Germline CDR1 and CDR2: MDHEN and SYDVKM. CDR3 length: 11 amino acids. V was pared by 8 bases and J by 7 bases, with 9 bases between. The CDR3 DNA is TGTGCCAGCCCCCCTCCAAATGAGCAGTTCTTC. Residues: CASPPPNEQFF.

The sample holds a few counts of this clonotype. The chain has TRBV30 and TRBJ1-2; D is unresolved. The V end lost 0 bases, the J end lost 6 bases, and 17 bases lay between the germline ends. CDR3 length: 15 amino acids. Germline loops: CDR1 GTSNPN, CDR2 SVGIG (reference sequence). CDR3 protein: CAWSVSPEQRDGYTF. DNA for the CDR3: TGTGCCTGGAGTGTATCCCCCGAACAGAGGGATGGCTACACCTTC.

The chain couples TRBV20-1 to TRBJ1-2, with D hard to call. The CDR3 length is 15 residues. Germline V CDR1 and CDR2: DFQATT, SNEGSKA (reference sequence). Deletions cut 6 bases from V and 5 bases from J, with 22 bases between. CDR3 bases: TGCAGTGCAGCCTTCCGACCTCCGGAGGAGTATGGCTACACCTTC. Protein product: CSAAFRPPEEYGYTF.

This chain joins TRBV6-2 or TRBV6-3 and TRBJ2-5, with D possibly being TRBD2 (6 bases). Germline-derived CDR1 and CDR2 are MNHEY and SVGEGT. V dropped 8 bases and J dropped 5 bases, with 24 bases sitting between them. The CDR3 totals 16 residues. The CDR3 bases are TGTGCCAGCCGAACCAGGAGCGCGGCGGGAAGGGAGACCCAGTACTTC. The encoded protein is CASRTRSAAGRETQYF.

This clonotype showed up just a few times. The chain joins TRBV20-1 to TRBJ2-7; 7 positions agree with TRBD2. Unmatched junction bases numbered 8, after V lost 5 bases and J lost 1 base. The CDR3 loop spans 14 amino acids. Germline V gene data show CDR1 as DFQATT and CDR2 as SNEGSKA (reference sequence). The CDR3 reads CSAGPTSSSYEQYF. Here the CDR3 DNA reads TGCAGTGCTGGACCGACTAGCTCTTCCTACGAGCAGTACTTC.

The rearrangement links TRBV25-1 to TRBJ2-7; 9 nucleotides agree with TRBD2. In germline, CDR1 is MGHDK, CDR2 SYGVNS. J was trimmed by 4 bases and V by 3 bases; bases with no gene match: 7. This CDR3 has 15 residues. The CDR3, as DNA: TGTGCCAGCAGTGACCCCCTAGCGGGGTCGTACGAGCAGTACTTC. Its translation is CASSDPLAGSYEQYF.

This clonotype was observed many times. The chain joins TRBV12-3 or TRBV12-4 to TRBJ1-2; D unclear. Trimming shortened V by 1 base and J by 3 bases, and 18 bases separated the two germline ends. This CDR3 has 17 residues. CDR3 coding DNA: TGTGCCAGCAGTTTAGTGATCTCTTACATACAAGACTATGGCTACACCTTC. Protein product: CASSLVISYIQDYGYTF.